A single sample gave rise to the 15 T cell receptor beta chains below, sequenced in a study of shared clonotypes between healthy human individuals. Data came from immunoSEQ multiplex PCR; TCRdb stores just in-frame clones and leaves some out. The table records roughly 1,000,000 clones, around 78% of them present only once. The sequencing sample was made of memory CD4+ T cells from PBMCs. The sample's subset: CD45RA-negative fraction. Every receptor here comes from a man aged 18 to 30 in good health. Some clones in this sample may be carry-over from other donors' samples.

The chain combines TRBV6-6 with TRBJ2-4, with 8 bases fitting TRBD1. V lost 5 bases to trimming and J lost 7 bases; unmatched junction nucleotides: 7. Germline lookup yields CDR1 MNHNY and CDR2 SVGAGI (reference sequence). The CDR3 consists of 14 residues. The CDR3 loop reads CASSSSRDRNIQYF. The CDR3 DNA reads as TGTGCCAGCAGTAGCTCCCGGGACAGGAACATTCAGTACTTC.

Regarding this clone: A much larger clone is a single base away; this may be a read error. The CDR3 protein is CASRTGGNQPQHF. For the CDR3, the DNA is TGTGCCAGCAGAACAGGGGGCAATCAGCCCCAGCATTTT. The rearrangement links TRBV2 to TRBJ1-5; 7 nucleotides align to TRBD1. CDR1 and CDR2 (germline): SNHLY, FYNNEI. There are 13 residues in the CDR3. After removal of 6 bases from V and 2 bases from J, the junction contained 1 base not matched to a gene. Full variable domain (outside the CDR3, taken from reference TRBV2 and TRBJ1-5): EPEVTQTPSHQVTQMGQEVILRCVPISNHLYFYWYRQILGQKVEFLVSFYNNEISEKSEIFDDQFSVERPDGSNFTLKIRSTKLEDSAMYFCASRTGGNQPQHFGDGTRLSIL.

Only a few counts were recorded for this clone. This chain connects TRBV7-8 to TRBJ2-2; D is unresolved. The V end lost 5 bases, the J end lost 5 bases, and 12 bases lay between the germline ends. The CDR3 sequence is 14 residues long. CDR1 and CDR2 from the germline V gene are SGHVS and FQNEAQ. The CDR3 spells CASSQRPTTGELFF. In nucleotides, the CDR3 is TGTGCCAGCAGCCAGAGACCGACAACCGGGGAGCTGTTTTTT.

Concerning this clone: Other nucleotide sequences in the sample specify the same CDR3. This chain joins TRBV18 and TRBJ1-4; the D is unclear. The germline V gene encodes CDR1 KGHSH and CDR2 LQKENI. CDR3 length: 13 residues. Deletions cut 2 bases from V and 6 bases from J, with 7 bases between. The CDR3 DNA is TGTGCCAGCTCACCAGGTATTGATGAAAAACTGTTTTTT. This codes for CASSPGIDEKLFF.

This clone was recorded a few times. V is TRBV6-6 and J is TRBJ1-5; 8 nucleotides agree with TRBD1. After removal of 6 bases from V and 1 base from J, the junction contained 5 bases not matched to a gene. This CDR3 region has 15 residues. The germline V gene encodes CDR1 MNHNY and CDR2 SVGAGI (reference sequence). The CDR3 sequence: CASRTTGGSNQPQHF. In nucleotides, the CDR3 is TGTGCCAGCAGAACAACAGGGGGGAGCAATCAGCCCCAGCATTTT.

The gene calls are TRBV5-4 and TRBJ1-1, with 7 positions matching TRBD1. After removal of 3 bases from V and 1 base from J, the junction contained 9 bases not matched to a gene. Germline V gene lookup returns CDR1 SGHNT and CDR2 YYREEE (reference sequence). This CDR3 has 16 amino acids. CDR3 in DNA: TGTGCCAGCAGCTCCCCCACTCAGGGGGGGAACACTGAAGCTTTCTTT. Amino acids: CASSSPTQGGNTEAFF.

The rearrangement uses TRBV6-1 and TRBJ2-7; D assignment may be TRBD1 or TRBD2 (7 bases each). The CDR3 extends over 14 amino acids. V lost 9 bases and J 4 bases, leaving 19 bases between the germline ends. Germline lookup yields CDR1 MNHNS and CDR2 SASEGT. The CDR3 nucleotides are TGTGCCAGTCGTAACAGGGGAGCGGGATACGAGCAGTACTTC. This codes for CASRNRGAGYEQYF.

This chain connects TRBV25-1 to TRBJ2-3; the D is unclear. The CDR3 consists of 13 residues. Deletions cut 5 bases from V and 3 bases from J, with 9 bases between. CDR1 and CDR2 (germline): MGHDK, SYGVNS. This CDR3 is CASSKQVTDTQYF. DNA for the CDR3: TGTGCCAGCAGTAAGCAGGTAACAGATACGCAGTATTTT.

V is TRBV30 and J is TRBJ2-1, with a tentative D call TRBD2 (6 bases). Germline V gene lookup returns CDR1 GTSNPN and CDR2 SVGIG (reference sequence). The length of the CDR3 is 12 residues. The ends were cut back, 0 bases at V and 10 bases at J, with 10 bases in the middle. In DNA form, the CDR3 reads TGTGCCTGGAGTGTTAGCGGTTGGGAGCAGTTCTTC. As protein: CAWSVSGWEQFF.

The chain has TRBV2 and TRBJ2-5; D possibly corresponds to TRBD1 (5 bases). V lost 8 bases and J lost 2, with 6 bases in between. The length of the CDR3 is 11 residues. CDR1 and CDR2 (germline): SNHLY, FYNNEI. The CDR3 DNA is TGTGCCAGCTACAGGCAAGAGACCCAGTACTTC. It encodes CASYRQETQYF. Together with reference TRBV2 and TRBJ2-5, the CDR3 gives the full variable domain: EPEVTQTPSHQVTQMGQEVILRCVPISNHLYFYWYRQILGQKVEFLVSFYNNEISEKSEIFDDQFSVERPDGSNFTLKIRSTKLEDSAMYFCASYRQETQYFGPGTRLLVL.

The chain combines TRBV6-6 with TRBJ2-3; TRBD1 matches at 7 bases. V shed 4 bases, J shed 1 base, and the junction held 8 bases outside the gene matches. This CDR3 has 16 amino acids. Looked up from germline, CDR1 is MNHNY and CDR2 is SVGAGI (reference sequence). CDR3 region: CASSSPPGTGTDTQYF. DNA for the CDR3: TGTGCCAGCAGTTCCCCCCCCGGGACAGGCACAGATACGCAGTATTTT.

Concerning this clone: One end of the junction fails to match germline, which may point to a read error. The chain is built from TRBV7-9 and TRBJ2-1; tentative D call: TRBD1 (5 bases). From germline, CDR1 is SEHNR and CDR2 FQNEAQ (reference sequence). The CDR3 runs 12 residues. The CDR3 loop is CASTQLARVQIF. CDR3 sequence (DNA): TGTGCCAGCACCCAATTAGCCAGGGTGCAGATCTTC.

The chain couples TRBV5-6 to TRBJ1-2, with TRBD1 as a possible D gene (5 bases). Germline-derived CDR1 and CDR2 are SGHDT and YYEEEE. The CDR3 is made up of 13 amino acids. The V end was cut by 4 bases, the J end by 6 bases, with 13 bases between. The CDR3 coding sequence is TGTGCCAGCAGCACCGGGACCACGAATGGCTACACCTTC. Residues: CASSTGTTNGYTF.

V gene TRBV10-2 combines with J gene TRBJ1-5; the D is unclear. Trimming took 6 bases from V and 5 from J, leaving 14 bases between them. CDR1 and CDR2 from the germline V gene are WSHSY and SAAADI. The CDR3 extends over 14 amino acids. CDR3 protein: CASRETGNYQPQHF. The CDR3 DNA reads TGCGCCAGCAGGGAAACCGGGAATTATCAGCCCCAGCATTTT.

The chain recombines TRBV12-2 with TRBJ2-7; no DNA check was done on the table's D call, TRBD2. TRBV12-2 is flagged as a pseudogene. The length of the CDR3 is 14 residues. CDR3 DNA sequence: TGTGCGGCCCGAGACCACCCTAGGATGGACGAGCAGTACTTC. Translation gives CAARDHPRMDEQYF.